This entry is about one T cell receptor (beta chain). The table came from immunoSEQ multiplex PCR; TCRdb's copy has only in-frame clones and leaves some out. The data hold 40,000 to 45,000 clones, with approximately 94% observed a single time. This sample is part of a study of T cells in tuberculosis. Sequenced input: PBMCs. The sequence was collected from a donor aged 10-29 years with latent tuberculosis or without tuberculosis infection. Some clones in this sample may be carry-over from other donors' samples.

For the CDR3, the DNA is TGCAGCGTTCAAGCGGGAGGGCCAGGGCAGTTCTTC. Residues: CSVQAGGPGQFF. The rearrangement links TRBV29-1 to TRBJ2-1, with TRBD2 matching over 10 bases. The CDR3 extends over 12 amino acids. V lost 5 bases, J lost 12 bases, and 7 bases stayed unmatched. Looked up from germline, CDR1 is SQVTM and CDR2 is ANQGSEA.